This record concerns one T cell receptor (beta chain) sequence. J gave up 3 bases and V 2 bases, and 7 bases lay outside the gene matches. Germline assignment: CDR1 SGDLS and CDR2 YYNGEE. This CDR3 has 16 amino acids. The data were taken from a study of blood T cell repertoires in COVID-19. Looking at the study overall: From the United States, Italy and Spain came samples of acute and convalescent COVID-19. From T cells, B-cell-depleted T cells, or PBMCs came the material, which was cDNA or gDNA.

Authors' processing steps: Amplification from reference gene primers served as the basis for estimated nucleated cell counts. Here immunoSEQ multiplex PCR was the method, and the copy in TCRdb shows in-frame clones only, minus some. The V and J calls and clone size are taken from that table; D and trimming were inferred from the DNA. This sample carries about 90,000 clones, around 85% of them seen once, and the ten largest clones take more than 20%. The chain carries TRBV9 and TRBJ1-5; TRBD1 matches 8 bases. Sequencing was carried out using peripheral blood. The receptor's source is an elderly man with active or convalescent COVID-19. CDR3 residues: CASSVPTGASNQPQHF. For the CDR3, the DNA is TGTGCCAGCAGCGTTCCGACAGGGGCCTCCAATCAGCCCCAGCATTTT. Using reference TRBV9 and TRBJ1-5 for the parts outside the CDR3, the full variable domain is DSGVTQTPKHLITATGQRVTLRCSPRSGDLSVYWYQQSLDQGLQFLIQYYNGEERAKGNILERFSAQQFPDLHSELNLSSLELGDSALYFCASSVPTGASNQPQHFGDGTRLSIL.